Below are 8 T cell receptor beta chains sequenced from a single sample in a study of T-cell memory formation after mild COVID-19. TCRdb processed the 5' RACE reads anew with MiXCR; each CDR3 protein has one entry. The sample records under 550,000 distinct CDR3 sequences, around a sixth being singletons. The sequencing input was PBMCs or a T cell subset sorted from them (not recorded which). The source of these receptors is an adult woman who had mild COVID-19 (a few samples of this study predate the infection). Cell type and time point are not known.

This chain links TRBV7-3 with TRBJ1-1, with 8 bases aligning to TRBD1. V lost 1 base and J lost 1; bases outside the gene matches: 5. The CDR3 is 16 amino acids. Per the germline V gene, CDR1 is SGHTA and CDR2 is FQGTGA. CDR3 nucleotide sequence: TGTGCCAGCAGCTTAAGGGAAGGGACAGGGAACACTGAAGCTTTCTTT. It codes for CASSLREGTGNTEAFF.

DNA of the CDR3: TGTGCCAGCAGCTTGGTGGGTACGGCTGAAGCTTTCTTT. It translates to CASSLVGTAEAFF. The V and J genes are TRBV7-3 and TRBJ1-1, with no clear D. Germline V gene sequence: CDR1 SGHTA, CDR2 FQGTGA. The CDR3 has 13 amino acids. Trimming took 3 bases from V and 6 from J, leaving 11 bases between them.

This chain connects TRBV11-2 to TRBJ1-2; 7 bases fit TRBD1. V lost 4 bases and J lost 7; bases outside the gene matches: 6. CDR3 length: 13 amino acids. Germline loops: CDR1 SGHAT, CDR2 FQNNGV. CDR3 in amino acids: CASSYEGARGYTF. The CDR3 coding sequence is TGTGCCAGCAGCTACGAGGGGGCGCGTGGCTACACCTTC.

This clonotype was detected a few times. This chain connects TRBV29-1 to TRBJ1-1; TRBD1 matches at 8 bases. CDR3 size: 12 residues. V trimming: 4 bases; J trimming: 5 bases; junction bases outside the gene matches: 3. Germline V gene sequence: CDR1 SQVTM, CDR2 ANQGSEA. The CDR3 loop reads CSVGGQGTEAFF. The CDR3 DNA reads as TGCAGCGTTGGTGGACAGGGTACTGAAGCTTTCTTT.

The chain links TRBV12-3 or TRBV12-4 to TRBJ1-1; D is possibly TRBD1 (6 bases). The CDR3 loop spans 14 amino acids. V lost 6 bases and J lost 0, with 11 bases in between. CDR3 amino acids: CASRTGHVNTEAFF. The CDR3 DNA reads TGTGCCAGCAGAACAGGGCACGTGAACACTGAAGCTTTCTTT.

V is TRBV7-9 and J is TRBJ2-2; no clear D gene. This CDR3 spans 10 amino acids. The V end was cut by 5 bases, the J end by 13 bases, with 8 bases between. CDR1 and CDR2 from the germline V gene are SEHNR and FQNEAQ (reference sequence). CDR3 bases: TGTGCCAGCAGCCCTGGCCCGCTGTTTTTT. Translating it yields CASSPGPLFF.

The chain links TRBV12-3 or TRBV12-4 to TRBJ2-7, with a weak D call TRBD1 (6 bases). The length of the CDR3 is 13 residues. Trimming left V 6 bases short and J 2 bases short, with 11 bases between. The CDR3 spells CASRGQSPYEQYF. DNA of the CDR3: TGTGCCAGCAGGGGACAAAGCCCCTACGAGCAGTACTTC.

This clonotype has a handful of counts. The chain recombines TRBV7-9 with TRBJ2-3, with D possibly TRBD2 on 6 matching bases. V was clipped by 5 bases and J by 0 bases, with 15 bases between them. Germline loops: CDR1 SEHNR, CDR2 FQNEAQ (reference sequence). This CDR3 is 16 amino acids long. The CDR3 reads CASSSNMGTSTDTQYF. CDR3 coding DNA: TGTGCCAGCAGCAGTAACATGGGGACTAGCACAGATACGCAGTATTTT.